The 15 T cell receptor beta chains below come from one sample, sequenced in a study of CD8+CD57+ T cells in acquired aplastic anemia. The authors sequenced patients whose flow cytometry had shown CD8+CD57+ cell expansion. The study profiled TCR beta VDJ and CDR3 using genomic DNA as template. TCRdb ran MiXCR on the reads and lists one entry per CDR3 protein. Of just over 450,000 distinct CDR3 sequences detected, roughly a third appear once; the ten largest clones hold 0.75% to 0.95%. The sample was sorted CD4+, CD8+, or CD8+CD57+ T cells (not recorded which) from PBMCs. Receptors originate from a human donor with aplastic anemia.

Concerning this clonotype itself: A much larger clone differs from this one at a single base, so this may be a read error. The rearrangement joins TRBV20-1 to TRBJ1-5; D not resolved. The CDR3 totals 13 residues. Germline-derived CDR1 and CDR2 are DFQATT and SNEGSKA (reference sequence). The V and J ends lost 3 bases and 5 bases respectively, with 11 bases between them. The CDR3, as DNA: TGCAGTGCTAGGGTCGAGTGGGATCAGCCCCAGCATTTT. Amino acids: CSARVEWDQPQHF.

This clonotype was found a few times. The chain uses TRBV7-3 and TRBJ2-2, with D unclear. Trimming shortened V by 3 bases and J by 5 bases, and 10 bases separated the two germline ends. CDR1 is SGHTA and CDR2 is FQGTGA in the germline V gene. The CDR3 is 14 amino acids. The CDR3 coding sequence is TGTGCCAGCAGCTTGATGGGCTCAACCGGGGAGCTGTTTTTT. Translated: CASSLMGSTGELFF.

For this clonotype: Germline is not matched at one junction end, which may reflect a read error. The chain recombines TRBV19 with TRBJ1-3; D is perhaps TRBD1 (5 bases). The CDR3 length is 15 residues. Germline V gene data show CDR1 as LNHDA and CDR2 as SQIVND (reference sequence). CDR3 region: CASRIYGGTGNTVYF. The CDR3 DNA sequence: TGTGCCAGTAGGATCTACGGGGGAACAGGAAACACCGTATATTTT.

In this sample, this clonotype turned up a few times. The genes are TRBV6-1 and TRBJ1-2; 10 positions match TRBD1. Germline V CDR1 and CDR2: MNHNS, SASEGT. This CDR3 comprises 16 residues. Trimming took 5 bases from V and 2 from J; bases not matched to a gene: 8. The CDR3 sequence: CASSRTRQGANYGYTF. The CDR3 DNA follows: TGTGCCAGCAGTCGGACGCGACAGGGGGCGAACTATGGCTACACCTTC.

This clonotype came up a few times. This may be a read error: a much more frequent sequence differs by one nucleotide. The conserved closing phenylalanine or tryptophan is absent in this CDR3, likely reflecting a read error. The genes are TRBV2 and TRBJ1-1; D is uncertain. Trimming stripped 4 bases from V and 6 bases from J, with 15 bases between. CDR3 length: 14 amino acids. Germline-derived CDR1 and CDR2 are SNHLY and FYNNEI. The CDR3 region is CASSVDLGIPEAFL. The CDR3 DNA follows: TGTGCCAGCAGTGTCGATTTAGGGATCCCTGAAGCTTTCCTT.

About this clonotype: Its ends do not fully match the called genes, so a read error is possible. The chain carries TRBV11-2 and TRBJ2-3, with D perhaps matching TRBD1 (6 bases). This CDR3 region has 15 residues. Germline V lookup: CDR1 SGHAT, CDR2 FQNNGV. The DNA for the CDR3 is TGTGCCAGCCGCTTGGGGGCGGAGTACACAGATACGCAGTATTTT. Residues: CASRLGAEYTDTQYF.

In its sample, this clonotype was seen many times. The V call is TRBV7-2, the J call TRBJ1-4; no firm D call. CDR1 is SGHTA and CDR2 is FQGNSA in the germline V gene. V lost 8 bases to trimming and J lost 8 bases, with 15 bases between them. The CDR3 is 13 residues long. CDR3 sequence reads: CASGSASGEKLFF. The CDR3 nucleotides read TGTGCCAGCGGATCAGCATCGGGAGAAAAACTGTTTTTT.

Details on this clonotype: The missing conserved phenylalanine or tryptophan at the end of this CDR3 makes a read error likely. The chain joins TRBV4-2 to TRBJ1-4; D is possibly TRBD1 (6 bases). Germline loops: CDR1 LGHNA, CDR2 YNFKEQ. The V end lost 3 bases, the J end lost 7 bases, and 18 bases lay between the germline ends. The CDR3 loop spans 16 amino acids. The CDR3 region is CASSHPPLGAGEKLFL. The DNA for the CDR3 is TGTGCCAGCAGCCATCCCCCGCTGGGGGCGGGTGAAAAACTGTTTCTT.

On this clonotype itself: A much bigger clone sits one base away, suggesting this may be a read error. Here the CDR3 omits its conserved ending phenylalanine or tryptophan, so a read error is the likely source. The chain carries TRBV2 and TRBJ2-1, with 7 bases identical to TRBD1. The germline gives CDR1 SNHLY, CDR2 FYNNEI. J lost 6 bases, V lost 4 bases, and 6 bases had no gene match. CDR3 length equals 14 residues. The CDR3, as DNA: TGTGCCAGCAGTGTTGACAGGGTAGGCAATGAGCAGTTCTCC. Amino acid sequence: CASSVDRVGNEQFS.

The CDR3: CASSYAGPSYEQYF. The CDR3 DNA reads as TGTGCCAGCAGTTACGCCGGGCCCTCCTACGAGCAGTACTTC. This chain joins TRBV6-2 or TRBV6-3 and TRBJ2-7; D unresolved. CDR1 is MNHEY and CDR2 is SVGEGT in the germline V gene. The CDR3 sequence is 14 residues long. V lost 2 bases to trimming and J lost 0 bases, with 8 bases between them.

This clonotype was seen ten or more times. This rearrangement joins TRBV2 to TRBJ1-2, with 9 bases matching TRBD1. V trimming: 6 bases; J trimming: 6 bases; junction bases outside the gene matches: 17. Germline V gene data show CDR1 as SNHLY and CDR2 as FYNNEI. This CDR3 has 17 residues. The CDR3: CASRPTRDRVTANGYTF. In nucleotides, the CDR3 is TGTGCCAGCAGACCCACCCGGGACAGGGTAACCGCTAATGGCTACACCTTC.

The CDR3 DNA sequence: TGCAGCGCAGGACAGGGGGCGGTTGAGCAGTACTTC. The encoded protein is CSAGQGAVEQYF. The chain recombines TRBV29-1 with TRBJ2-7, with 11 bases aligning to TRBD1. J gave up 7 bases and V 7 bases, and 6 bases lay outside the gene matches. CDR1 is SQVTM and CDR2 is ANQGSEA in the germline V gene. The CDR3 extends over 12 amino acids.

As regards this clonotype: A much larger clone differs from this one at a single base, so this may be a read error. The chain carries TRBV25-1 and TRBJ2-1; D is unclear. Trimming stripped 2 bases from V and 6 bases from J, with 5 bases between. CDR1 is MGHDK and CDR2 is SYGVNS in the germline V gene. This CDR3 comprises 12 residues. In DNA form, the CDR3 reads TGTGCCAGCAGTGAAGGGCCCAATGAGCAGTTCTTC. It yields the protein CASSEGPNEQFF.

The chain is built from TRBV7-2 and TRBJ2-3, with D unclear. Germline-derived CDR1 and CDR2 are SGHTA and FQGNSA. Deletions cut 6 bases from V and 9 bases from J, with 13 bases between. This CDR3 has 12 residues. The CDR3 coding sequence is TGTGCCAGCAGTGAAGGCGTAAGCACGCAGTATTTT. It encodes CASSEGVSTQYF.

Of note for this clonotype: A read error may be the cause here, since a much bigger clone is one base away. This chain links TRBV9 with TRBJ1-3; maybe TRBD1 (5 bases). V was shortened by 2 bases and J by 9 bases, with 18 bases between the two germline ends. Germline V gives CDR1 SGDLS, CDR2 YYNGEE. This CDR3 is 15 amino acids long. The CDR3 sequence: CASSVQGEVGSTIYF. For the CDR3, the DNA is TGTGCCAGCAGCGTCCAGGGAGAGGTCGGCAGCACCATATATTTT.